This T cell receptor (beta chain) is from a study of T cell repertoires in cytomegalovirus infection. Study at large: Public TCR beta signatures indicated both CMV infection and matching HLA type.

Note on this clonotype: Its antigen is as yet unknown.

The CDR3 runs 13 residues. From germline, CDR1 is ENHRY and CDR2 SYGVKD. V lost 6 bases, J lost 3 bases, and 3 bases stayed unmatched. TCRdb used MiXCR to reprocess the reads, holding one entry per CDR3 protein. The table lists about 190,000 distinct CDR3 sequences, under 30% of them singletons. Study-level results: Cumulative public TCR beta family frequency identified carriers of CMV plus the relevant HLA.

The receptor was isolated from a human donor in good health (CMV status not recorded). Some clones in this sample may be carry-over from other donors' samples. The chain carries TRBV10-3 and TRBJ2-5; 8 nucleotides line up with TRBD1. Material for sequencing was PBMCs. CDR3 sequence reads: CAISLGQEETQYF. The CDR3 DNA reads TGTGCCATCAGCCTGGGACAGGAAGAGACCCAGTACTTC.